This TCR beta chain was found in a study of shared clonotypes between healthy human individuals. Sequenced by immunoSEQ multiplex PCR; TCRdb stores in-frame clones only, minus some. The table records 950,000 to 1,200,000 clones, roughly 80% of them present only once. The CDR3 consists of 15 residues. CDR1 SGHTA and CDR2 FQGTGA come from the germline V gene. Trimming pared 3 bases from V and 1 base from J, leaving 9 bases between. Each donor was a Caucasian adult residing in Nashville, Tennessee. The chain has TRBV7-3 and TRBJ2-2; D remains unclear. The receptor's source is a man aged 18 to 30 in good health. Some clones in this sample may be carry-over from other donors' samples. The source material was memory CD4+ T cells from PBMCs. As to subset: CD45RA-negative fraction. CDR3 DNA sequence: TGTGCCAGCAGCTTTTTTTCCCGGAACACCGGGGAGCTGTTTTTT. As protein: CASSFFSRNTGELFF.